The 25 T cell receptor beta chains given below trace back to one sample, sequenced in a study of T-cell memory formation after mild COVID-19. Each CDR3 protein is one row after TCRdb ran MiXCR on the 5' RACE reads. This sample has 110,000 or so distinct CDR3 sequences, with around a fifth found just once. The specimen was PBMCs or a T cell subset sorted from them (not recorded which). Receptor source: a young man who had mild COVID-19 (a few samples of this study predate the infection). Cell type and time point are not known.

This clonotype was observed a few times. This chain joins TRBV29-1 and TRBJ2-7, with TRBD2 as a possible D gene (6 bases). The CDR3 runs 14 residues. Per the germline V gene, CDR1 is SQVTM and CDR2 is ANQGSEA. With 3 bases removed from V and 3 bases from J, the gap between germline ends came to 15 bases. CDR3 sequence (DNA): TGCAGCGTTGAGGGTGCGGGACGGAGCTACGAGCAGTACTTC. Translation gives CSVEGAGRSYEQYF.

Here the CDR3 reads CASSRDRGSTGELFF. In DNA, the CDR3 is TGTGCCAGCAGTCGGGACAGGGGTTCCACCGGGGAGCTGTTTTTT. The chain recombines TRBV6-2 or TRBV6-3 with TRBJ2-2; 10 bases are a match to TRBD1. This CDR3 is built from 15 residues. The J segment lost 4 bases and the V segment lost 5 bases, leaving 4 bases of the junction unmatched. The V gene's germline CDR1 is MNHEY and CDR2 SVGEGT.

V and J are TRBV12-3 or TRBV12-4 and TRBJ1-5; possible D gene TRBD1, 6 bases. The CDR3 is 16 residues long. V was trimmed by 1 base and J by 2 bases, leaving 12 bases between them. CDR3 region: CASSLGPGVGNQPQHF. The CDR3 nucleotides read TGTGCCAGCAGTTTAGGCCCAGGGGTGGGCAATCAGCCCCAGCATTTT.

The CDR3 spells CATSIRDRVTGEQFF. CDR3 nucleotides: TGTGCCACCAGCATTAGGGACAGGGTTACGGGTGAGCAGTTCTTC. This chain uses TRBV15 with TRBJ2-1; 9 bases map to TRBD1. Unmatched junction bases numbered 10, after V lost 4 bases and J lost 9 bases. CDR1 is LNHNV and CDR2 is YYDKDF in the germline V gene (reference sequence). CDR3 length equals 15 residues.

The chain has TRBV5-1 and TRBJ2-7; 7 nucleotides agree with TRBD1. CDR1 is SGHRS, CDR2 YFSETQ, per germline. Trimming cost V 3 bases and J 1 base; bases outside gene matches: 4. The CDR3 sequence is 14 residues long. The CDR3 sequence is CASSSKGQSYEQYF. In DNA form, the CDR3 reads TGCGCCAGCAGCTCCAAGGGACAGTCCTACGAGCAGTACTTC.

This clonotype has more than one count but fewer than ten. The rearrangement links TRBV5-1 to TRBJ2-3; 10 bases match TRBD2. From germline, CDR1 is SGHRS and CDR2 YFSETQ. CDR3 size: 17 residues. The J segment lost 2 bases and the V segment lost 2 bases, leaving 8 bases of the junction unmatched. The DNA for the CDR3 is TGCGCCAGCAGCTTAAGGACTAGCGGAGTAATCACAGATACGCAGTATTTT. Translated: CASSLRTSGVITDTQYF. The complete variable domain, with remaining parts taken from reference TRBV5-1 and TRBJ2-3, reads KAGVTQTPRYLIKTRGQQVTLSCSPISGHRSVSWYQQTPGQGLQFLFEYFSETQRNKGNFPGRFSGRQFSNSRSEMNVSTLELGDSALYLCASSLRTSGVITDTQYFGPGTRLTVL.

The chain carries TRBV7-9 and TRBJ2-1; D ambiguous. Germline CDR1 is SEHNR and CDR2 is FQNEAQ (reference sequence). This CDR3 spans 13 amino acids. Between the trimmed V and J ends, which lost 5 bases and 6 bases, there was a span of 11 bases. CDR3 in amino acids: CASSPPGSNEQFF. In DNA, the CDR3 is TGTGCCAGCAGCCCCCCCGGTAGCAATGAGCAGTTCTTC.

There are a few counts of this clonotype. The genes are TRBV15 and TRBJ2-7; D is uncertain. This CDR3 is 13 amino acids long. Germline V gene data show CDR1 as LNHNV and CDR2 as YYDKDF (reference sequence). V was pared by 0 bases and J by 6 bases, with 9 bases between. For the CDR3, the DNA is TGTGCCACCAGCAGAGATTCTAGATCCGAGCAGTACGTC. This translates into CATSRDSRSEQYV.

The chain carries TRBV27 and TRBJ2-5; 11 positions agree with TRBD2. Losses at the gene ends were 6 bases for V and 4 bases for J; bases not matched to a gene: 1. This CDR3 region has 13 residues. Germline CDR1 is MNHEY and CDR2 is SMNVEV (reference sequence). The CDR3 coding sequence is TGTGCCAGCAGAGGACTAGCGGGAGAGACCCAGTACTTC. This gives the protein CASRGLAGETQYF.

This clonotype showed up just a few times. The J gene is TRBJ1-1, the V gene TRBV7-2; 8 nucleotides agree with TRBD1. The CDR3 spans 14 residues. Germline CDR1 SGHTA, CDR2 FQGNSA. Trimming cost V 4 bases and J 4 bases; bases outside gene matches: 5. CDR3 nucleotides: TGTGCCAGCAGCTCCGACAGGGGATCCACTGAAGCTTTCTTT. It is translated as CASSSDRGSTEAFF.

This clonotype was detected a few times. The chain combines TRBV30 with TRBJ1-2; D is unclear. Germline CDR1 GTSNPN, CDR2 SVGIG (reference sequence). V was pared by 0 bases and J by 8 bases, with 13 bases between. This CDR3 has 13 residues. The CDR3 sequence is CAWSVGLSGGYTF. In nucleotides, the CDR3 is TGTGCCTGGAGTGTTGGGCTGAGCGGGGGCTACACCTTC.

This clonotype showed up many times. This chain connects TRBV5-1 to TRBJ2-7, with D possibly called TRBD1 or TRBD2 (5 bases each). The germline CDR1 and CDR2 sequences are SGHRS and YFSETQ. Trimming removed 6 bases at V and 0 bases at J, with 13 bases between. The CDR3 runs 14 residues. CDR3 nucleotides: TGCGCCAGCACACCCGGGACGAACTCCTACGAGCAGTACTTC. Translating gives CASTPGTNSYEQYF.

The chain links TRBV30 to TRBJ2-7; 12 bases agree with TRBD1. This CDR3 region has 14 residues. Germline assignment: CDR1 GTSNPN and CDR2 SVGIG (reference sequence). V shed 3 bases, J shed 5 bases, and the junction held 5 bases outside the gene matches. CDR3: CAWSPGQGADEQYF. The CDR3 DNA is TGTGCCTGGAGCCCGGGACAGGGGGCCGACGAGCAGTACTTC.

This clonotype was seen many times. The chain joins TRBV20-1 to TRBJ2-1; D perhaps matches TRBD1 (5 bases). This CDR3 contains 15 residues. V lost 1 base, J lost 8 bases, and 18 bases lay in between. Looked up from germline, CDR1 is DFQATT and CDR2 is SNEGSKA (reference sequence). The DNA for the CDR3 is TGCAGTGCTAGAGTTGACCGCAGGGTCGGAGATGAGCAGTTCTTC. Its translation: CSARVDRRVGDEQFF.

This clonotype was counted only a few times. The chain couples TRBV15 to TRBJ2-5, with D possibly matching TRBD1 (5 bases). CDR3 size: 14 residues. Germline V CDR1 and CDR2: LNHNV, YYDKDF (reference sequence). Trimming removed 1 base at V and 1 base at J, with 7 bases between. The DNA of the CDR3 is TGTGCCACCAGCAGAGCAGGGTCCCAAGAGACCCAGTACTTC. This translates into CATSRAGSQETQYF.

The genes are TRBV5-6 and TRBJ2-7; TRBD1 matches 9 bases. The CDR3 loop spans 12 amino acids. Germline V gives CDR1 SGHDT, CDR2 YYEEEE. Trimming took 7 bases from V and 5 from J; bases not matched to a gene: 4. The CDR3 DNA is TGTGCCAGCGGACAGGGGTTTGACGAGCAGTACTTC. Residues: CASGQGFDEQYF.

A single count supports this clonotype. The J gene is TRBJ2-3, the V gene TRBV5-6; TRBD2 aligns across 12 bases. The CDR3 consists of 15 residues. The germline V gene encodes CDR1 SGHDT and CDR2 YYEEEE. V trimming: 4 bases; J trimming: 6 bases; junction bases outside the gene matches: 6. Here the CDR3 DNA reads TGTGCCAGCAGCCTAGCGGGGGGGTTCTCGGATACGCAGTATTTT. Translated, it gives CASSLAGGFSDTQYF. Supplemented by reference TRBV5-6 and TRBJ2-3, the full variable domain reads DAGVTQSPTHLIKTRGQQVTLRCSPKSGHDTVSWYQQALGQGPQFIFQYYEEEERQRGNFPDRFSGHQFPNYSSELNVNALLLGDSALYLCASSLAGGFSDTQYFGPGTRLTVL.

CDR3 in DNA: TGTGCCAGCAGTTCCTGGGCGGCAACAGATACGCAGTATTTT. Amino acids: CASSSWAATDTQYF. The J gene is TRBJ2-3, the V gene TRBV12-3 or TRBV12-4; D is unresolved. The V gene lost 4 bases and the J gene lost 3 bases, with 11 bases spanning the gap. The CDR3 runs 14 residues.

The chain couples TRBV21-1 to TRBJ2-7; the D call in the table, TRBD1, was not verified against the DNA. TRBV21-1 has pseudogene status. There are 13 residues in the CDR3. The CDR3 nucleotides are TGTGCCAGCAGGATGGACAGGGGCTACGAGCAGTACGTC. It encodes CASRMDRGYEQYV.

This clonotype has a handful of counts. The V call is TRBV4-1, the J call TRBJ2-3; no definite D call. CDR1 MGHRA and CDR2 YSYEKL come from the germline V gene. The CDR3 has 15 amino acids. Trimming took 1 base from V and 2 from J, leaving 10 bases between them. The CDR3 bases are TGCGCCAGCAGCCAAGCCTACAGCCCCACAGATACGCAGTATTTT. As protein: CASSQAYSPTDTQYF.

The CDR3 bases are TGTGCCAGTAGTTTCCAAGCGGGACCGCCGAACACTGAAGCTTTCTTT. Amino acid sequence: CASSFQAGPPNTEAFF. The V call is TRBV19, the J call TRBJ1-1; D might be TRBD1 (5 bases). This CDR3 spans 16 amino acids. Germline lookup yields CDR1 LNHDA and CDR2 SQIVND (reference sequence). V was clipped by 5 bases and J by 1 base, with 17 bases between them. The whole variable domain, remainder taken from reference TRBV19 and TRBJ1-1, is DGGITQSPKYLFRKEGQNVTLSCEQNLNHDAMYWYRQDPGQGLRLIYYSQIVNDFQKGDIAEGYSVSREKKESFPLTVTSAQKNPTAFYLCASSFQAGPPNTEAFFGQGTRLTVV.

This clonotype has a handful of counts. The rearrangement links TRBV9 to TRBJ2-5; D is undetermined. CDR3 length: 14 amino acids. Trimming took 0 bases from V and 2 from J, leaving 8 bases between them. CDR1 is SGDLS and CDR2 is YYNGEE in the germline V gene. CDR3 nucleotide sequence: TGTGCCAGCAGCGTAGGAAGTTATCAAGAGACCCAGTACTTC. This encodes CASSVGSYQETQYF. The variable domain in full, completed from reference TRBV9 and TRBJ2-5, reads DSGVTQTPKHLITATGQRVTLRCSPRSGDLSVYWYQQSLDQGLQFLIQYYNGEERAKGNILERFSAQQFPDLHSELNLSSLELGDSALYFCASSVGSYQETQYFGPGTRLLVL.

This clonotype was detected only a few times. The chain links TRBV5-1 to TRBJ2-7, with unresolved D. This CDR3 has 15 amino acids. Germline V gene data show CDR1 as SGHRS and CDR2 as YFSETQ. V was trimmed by 2 bases and J by 5 bases, leaving 17 bases between them. CDR3: CASSFLPQENHEQYF. CDR3 nucleotide sequence: TGCGCCAGCAGCTTCCTCCCCCAGGAGAACCACGAGCAGTACTTC.

This clonotype was seen more than once but under ten times. V usage is TRBV27 and J usage is TRBJ2-2, with D perhaps given as TRBD1 or TRBD2 (5 bases each). V was clipped by 3 bases and J by 3 bases, with 11 bases between them. The CDR3 covers 15 residues. CDR1 MNHEY and CDR2 SMNVEV come from the germline V gene (reference sequence). The CDR3 DNA reads as TGTGCCAGCAGTTTGTTTTTGGGGGACACCGGGGAGCTGTTTTTT. Protein product: CASSLFLGDTGELFF.

The chain combines TRBV12-3 or TRBV12-4 with TRBJ2-6, with 9 positions matching TRBD1. J lost 3 bases, V lost 3 bases, and 6 bases had no gene match. This CDR3 comprises 17 residues. CDR3 sequence: CASSFYRGQGGANVLTF. DNA for the CDR3: TGTGCCAGCAGTTTCTACAGGGGGCAGGGTGGGGCCAACGTCCTGACTTTC.